The 17 T cell receptor beta chains below all came from one sample that was sequenced in a study of cytomegalovirus exposure and HLA in healthy donors. Vbeta (60) and Jbeta (13) primers were used in the PCR. The repertoire was sequenced with immunoSEQ multiplex PCR; TCRdb's copy has only in-frame clones and lacks some. The sample lists around 89,000 clones, about 74% seen once, with around 2.8% in the top ten. The sample was PBMCs. The receptors were sampled from a middle-aged man in good health and CMV-seronegative.

This chain connects TRBV9 to TRBJ2-7, with D perhaps TRBD1 (6 bases). CDR3 length: 15 amino acids. Deletions cut 0 bases from V and 1 base from J, with 11 bases between. Per germline, CDR1 SGDLS and CDR2 YYNGEE. This CDR3 reads CASSVVGTGSYEQYF. The CDR3 coding sequence is TGTGCCAGCAGCGTAGTTGGTACAGGGTCCTACGAGCAGTACTTC.

V is TRBV29-1 and J is TRBJ2-2; 7 bases agree with TRBD2. Germline V gene data show CDR1 as SQVTM and CDR2 as ANQGSEA. With 2 bases clipped from V and 5 bases from J, the junction kept 11 bases outside the gene matches. This CDR3 is 16 amino acids long. The CDR3 here is CSVERWEGGGTGELFF. The CDR3 DNA reads as TGCAGCGTTGAAAGGTGGGAGGGTGGTGGTACCGGGGAGCTGTTTTTT.

The V gene is TRBV19, the J gene TRBJ2-7; TRBD2 matches 7 bases. The CDR3 has 14 amino acids. J gave up 0 bases and V 3 bases, and 2 bases lay outside the gene matches. Germline values: CDR1 LNHDA, CDR2 SQIVND (reference sequence). The CDR3 DNA follows: TGTGCCAGTAGTATTGGGGGGGACTCCTACGAGCAGTACTTC. It is translated as CASSIGGDSYEQYF.

The genes are TRBV5-4 and TRBJ2-5; possible D gene TRBD1, 6 bases. This CDR3 comprises 13 residues. Trimming removed 2 bases at V and 5 bases at J, with 10 bases between. Germline lookup yields CDR1 SGHNT and CDR2 YYREEE (reference sequence). The CDR3 protein is CASSFGDRETQYF. The CDR3 DNA is TGTGCCAGCAGCTTCGGTGACAGGGAGACCCAGTACTTC.

The chain uses TRBV29-1 and TRBJ1-2; D is perhaps TRBD1 (5 bases). Trimming left V 6 bases short and J 7 bases short, with 12 bases between. Germline values: CDR1 SQVTM, CDR2 ANQGSEA. This CDR3 has 11 amino acids. CDR3 in amino acids: CSVRGGGGYTF. The CDR3 DNA follows: TGCAGCGTGAGGGGCGGGGGTGGCTACACCTTC.

The chain carries TRBV30 and TRBJ1-5, with 7 bases fitting TRBD1. The CDR3 totals 14 residues. In germline, CDR1 is GTSNPN, CDR2 SVGIG (reference sequence). The J segment lost 0 bases and the V segment lost 7 bases, leaving 6 bases of the junction unmatched. The DNA of the CDR3 is TGTGCCTCAGGACAGGAGAATAGCAATCAGCCCCAGCATTTT. As protein: CASGQENSNQPQHF.

The chain couples TRBV7-7 to TRBJ1-3; 9 bases agree with TRBD1. The CDR3 has 15 amino acids. The germline V gene has CDR1 SSHAT and CDR2 FNYEAQ (reference sequence). The V segment lost 5 bases and the J segment 4 bases; nucleotides outside the gene matches: 6. This CDR3 reads CASSDGQGTGNTIYF. CDR3 nucleotides: TGTGCCAGCAGCGACGGACAGGGGACGGGAAACACCATATATTTT. Based on the CDR3 plus reference TRBV7-7 and TRBJ1-3, the full variable domain is GAGVSQSPRYKVTKRGQDVTLRCDPISSHATLYWYQQALGQGPEFLTYFNYEAQPDKSGLPSDRFSAERPEGSISTLTIQRTEQRDSAMYRCASSDGQGTGNTIYFGEGSWLTVV.

The genes are TRBV27 and TRBJ2-5; D perhaps matches TRBD2 (6 bases). This CDR3 is built from 16 residues. Germline values: CDR1 MNHEY, CDR2 SMNVEV (reference sequence). V was trimmed by 4 bases and J by 5 bases, leaving 20 bases between them. The CDR3 loop is CASSSHRDSRWETQYF. The CDR3 coding sequence is TGTGCCAGCAGTTCCCACCGGGACTCCCGCTGGGAGACCCAGTACTTC.

CDR3 amino acids: CASSERDNNSPLHF. CDR3 coding DNA: TGTGCCAGCAGTGAGCGAGACAATAATTCACCCCTCCACTTT. The chain combines TRBV6-4 with TRBJ1-6; D uncertain. This CDR3 region has 14 residues. V lost 3 bases and J lost 5, with 8 bases in between. Germline CDR1 MRHNA, CDR2 SNTAGT.

The chain employs TRBV5-1 and TRBJ2-2, with 13 bases matching TRBD2. V shed 5 bases, J shed 0 bases, and the junction held 10 bases outside the gene matches. Germline V gene sequence: CDR1 SGHRS, CDR2 YFSETQ. The CDR3 is 19 residues long. The CDR3 spells CASRLPGTSGDANTGELFF. CDR3 nucleotides: TGCGCCAGCAGATTACCCGGGACTAGCGGGGACGCGAACACCGGGGAGCTGTTTTTT. The variable domain in full, with the rest retrieved from reference TRBV5-1 and TRBJ2-2, is KAGVTQTPRYLIKTRGQQVTLSCSPISGHRSVSWYQQTPGQGLQFLFEYFSETQRNKGNFPGRFSGRQFSNSRSEMNVSTLELGDSALYLCASRLPGTSGDANTGELFFGEGSRLTVL.

This clone was seen only a few times. The chain links TRBV4-3 to TRBJ2-7; TRBD1 matches at 8 bases. Germline CDR1 reads LGHNA; CDR2 reads YSLEER. The CDR3 consists of 14 residues. Germline trimming cut 0 bases from V and 3 bases from J; bases unmatched to any gene: 1. CDR3 in DNA: TGCGCCAGCAGCCAAGAAGGGACAGGCTACGAGCAGTACTTC. This sequence encodes CASSQEGTGYEQYF.

The chain joins TRBV28 to TRBJ1-2, with D tentatively TRBD1 (6 bases). Trimming took 2 bases from V and 4 from J, leaving 8 bases between them. Per the germline V gene, CDR1 is MDHEN and CDR2 is SYDVKM. CDR3 length: 13 residues. CDR3 nucleotides: TGTGCCAGCAGTTTACTGGACAGCTATGGCTACACCTTC. Translation: CASSLLDSYGYTF.

This clone has only a few counts. The V gene is TRBV21-1, the J gene TRBJ2-3; TRBD2 was called by the table and not checked on the DNA. TRBV21-1 is a known pseudogene. The length of the CDR3 is 18 residues. The CDR3 spells CASSKGGTLAGSGDTQYF. CDR3 sequence (DNA): TGTGCCAGCAGCAAGGGAGGGACTCTAGCGGGGTCGGGGGATACGCAGTATTTT.

This clone has only a few counts. The chain couples TRBV7-9 to TRBJ1-4; 9 nucleotides match TRBD1. This CDR3 comprises 14 residues. Germline V gives CDR1 SEHNR, CDR2 FQNEAQ (reference sequence). J gave up 7 bases and V 5 bases, and 5 bases lay outside the gene matches. The CDR3 nucleotides read TGTGCCAGCAGCACCGGGACAGGGCGTGAAAAACTGTTTTTT. Its protein is CASSTGTGREKLFF.

The gene calls are TRBV18 and TRBJ1-1; D gene ambiguous. The V gene's germline CDR1 is KGHSH and CDR2 LQKENI. The CDR3 extends over 14 amino acids. With 5 bases removed from V and 0 bases from J, the gap between germline ends came to 10 bases. In DNA, the CDR3 is TGTGCCAGCTCATCACTGGGCATGAACACTGAAGCTTTCTTT. Protein sequence: CASSSLGMNTEAFF. Based on the CDR3 plus reference TRBV18 and TRBJ1-1, the full variable domain is NAGVMQNPRHLVRRRGQEARLRCSPMKGHSHVYWYRQLPEEGLKFMVYLQKENIIDESGMPKERFSAEFPKEGPSILRIQQVVRGDSAAYFCASSSLGMNTEAFFGQGTRLTVV.

The chain links TRBV5-8 to TRBJ1-1; D may be TRBD1 (5 bases). V was shortened by 5 bases and J by 0 bases, with 14 bases between the two germline ends. This CDR3 has 15 residues. Per the germline V gene, CDR1 is SGHTS and CDR2 is YDEGEE. The CDR3 region is CASRERGPMNTEAFF. The CDR3 DNA reads as TGTGCCAGCAGGGAGCGGGGCCCAATGAACACTGAAGCTTTCTTT. Based on the CDR3 plus reference TRBV5-8 and TRBJ1-1, the full variable domain is EAGVTQSPTHLIKTRGQQATLRCSPISGHTSVYWYQQALGLGLQFLLWYDEGEERNRGNFPPRFSGRQFPNYSSELNVNALELEDSALYLCASRERGPMNTEAFFGQGTRLTVV.

The chain links TRBV15 to TRBJ2-5; perhaps TRBD2 as D (6 bases). Trimming removed 0 bases at V and 4 bases at J, with 21 bases between. The CDR3 has 18 amino acids. In germline, CDR1 is LNHNV, CDR2 YYDKDF (reference sequence). CDR3: CATSRDRLAQPTGETQYF. The DNA for the CDR3 is TGTGCCACCAGCAGAGATCGGCTAGCGCAACCGACGGGAGAGACCCAGTACTTC. Complete variable domain (other parts from reference TRBV15 and TRBJ2-5): DAMVIQNPRYQVTQFGKPVTLSCSQTLNHNVMYWYQQKSSQAPKLLFHYYDKDFNNEADTPDNFQSRRPNTSFCFLDIRSPGLGDTAMYLCATSRDRLAQPTGETQYFGPGTRLLVL.